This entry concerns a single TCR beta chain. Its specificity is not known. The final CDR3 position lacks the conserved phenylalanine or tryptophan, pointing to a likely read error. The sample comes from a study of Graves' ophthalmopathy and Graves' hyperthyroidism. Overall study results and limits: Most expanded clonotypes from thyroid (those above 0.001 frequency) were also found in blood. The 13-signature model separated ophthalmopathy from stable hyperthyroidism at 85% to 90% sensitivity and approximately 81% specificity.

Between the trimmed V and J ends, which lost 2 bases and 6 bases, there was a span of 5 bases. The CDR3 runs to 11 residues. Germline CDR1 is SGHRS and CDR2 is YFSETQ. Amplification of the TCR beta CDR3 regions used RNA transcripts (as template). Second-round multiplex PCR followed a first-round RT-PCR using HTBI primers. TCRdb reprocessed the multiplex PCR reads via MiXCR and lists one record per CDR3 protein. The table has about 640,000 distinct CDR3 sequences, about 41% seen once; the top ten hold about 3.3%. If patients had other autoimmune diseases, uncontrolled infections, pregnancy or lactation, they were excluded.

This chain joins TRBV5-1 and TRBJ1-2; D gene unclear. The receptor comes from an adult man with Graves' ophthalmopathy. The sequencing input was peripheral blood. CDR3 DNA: TGCGCCAGCAGCTTTGGGGATGGCTACACCCTC. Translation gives CASSFGDGYTL.